This record covers a single T cell receptor beta chain. Its antigen is undetermined. The length of the CDR3 is 14 residues. Unmatched junction bases numbered 4, after V lost 3 bases and J lost 3 bases. Germline CDR1 reads MNHEY; CDR2 reads SMNVEV (reference sequence). The data derive from a study of cytomegalovirus exposure and HLA in healthy donors. Study context: In an earlier analysis, some 110 million unique TCR beta sequences were found from 150 million to 200 million T cells. Study-level points and caveats: Earlier analysis found most TCR beta V segments productive about 90% or about 30% of the time.

60 Vbeta and 13 Jbeta primers were used in PCR. Authors' methods: The authors later counted roughly 77 million unique TCR beta chains, some 10 million of them shared. The method was immunoSEQ multiplex PCR; TCRdb's version includes in-frame clones alone and lacks a portion of them. V and J calls plus clone size are reproduced from that table; the DNA served to infer D and trimming. The table records 160,000 or so clones, around 84% of them present only once. This TCR came from a man aged 18 to 29 in good health and CMV-seronegative. Sequenced sample: PBMCs. The chain carries TRBV27 and TRBJ2-5; TRBD2 matches at 7 bases. CDR3: CASSFRLAEETQYF. DNA for the CDR3: TGTGCCAGCAGTTTTCGGCTAGCGGAAGAGACCCAGTACTTC.